What follows describes a single T cell receptor (beta chain). This clonotype showed up just a few times. Its antigen remains unidentified. Per-base quality was not reported, and no clone a single base away is much larger than it. Every patient had bone marrow sampled at the time of active disease. Bone marrow mononuclear cells were isolated by Ficoll-Hypaque density gradient centrifugation. CD138-negative cells were obtained by negative selection after labeling with CD138 magnetic microbeads on a MACS separator, removing myeloma plasma cells. The purity of the isolated cells was checked by flow cytometry with CD138 antibodies on an Attune NxT. TRIzol reagent was used to extract total RNA, which was then quantified with a NanoDrop spectrophotometer. For each patient, paired RNA-seq and IR-seq were run on the CD138-negative bone marrow sample from that patient. This sample was taken from a study of read filtering for tumor transcriptome and immune sequencing (dated by TCRdb to the early 2020s). About the full investigation: Of the patients in the cohort, 17 were male and fewer than 15 were female, and their mean age was about 72 years, with a range of roughly 45 to 90. Under revised international staging, roughly 8 patients fell into R-ISS I, 15 or so into R-ISS II and 6 or 7 into R-ISS III. Whole-transcriptome libraries were prepared with the TruSeq RNA Access Library Prep Kit after DNase treatment. TCR-region mapped reads per sample ranged from about 3.5 to 10.27 million with IR-seq versus only roughly 75 to 1273 with RNA-seq. Using the same bone marrow samples, the study compared TCR repertoires obtained by targeted immune repertoire sequencing with those obtained by bulk whole-transcriptome sequencing. One main goal was a read-filtering strategy for immune repertoire data, in particular deciding whether clonotypes backed by only one read should be removed.

Starting from roughly 440 ng RNA, TCR libraries were constructed with the Immunoverse kit using molecular barcoded adaptors that cover the alpha/delta and beta/gamma chains. TCR library preparation was performed with the same RNA that was used for transcriptome sequencing. Sequencing of the TCR libraries was done on an Illumina HiSeq 4000 with 2 x 150 cycles. Concerning the study's data processing: TCR reads were aligned to human V, D, J and C references and assembled into CDR3 clonotypes with MiXCR, including quality filtering and error correction. The tcR package in R was used to analyze clonotype counts and gene usage diversity. Raw mapping reads were checked after the RNA-seq reads had been mapped by STAR aligner version 2.5.3a onto the human GRCh37 genome. To test the effect of sequencing depth on detected clonotypes, IR-seq fastq files were randomly downsampled using Seqtk 1.3. Clones were called with MiXCR by TCRdb after fastp trimmed the public reads at Q25, and only in-frame beta chains were retained. Here each entry gathers all rows of one CDR3 protein and keeps the most common genes and DNA. What appears here as the V and J calls and clone size reflects TCRdb's work, not the paper's. In all, the sample holds 100,000 to 150,000 distinct CDR3 sequences, and approximately 13% of those were seen once. The top ten hold 9.5% to 12% of the sample.

Paper-wide results and their limitations: In IR-seq, single-read clonotypes were roughly 82% of clonotypes but approximately 4% of total reads; in RNA-seq they were 74.6% of clonotypes and about 41% of reads. Compared with RNA-seq, IR-seq captured clonotypes at much higher depth and more reliably, and a smaller IR-seq throughput was enough to identify most shared clonotypes. Removing single-read clonotypes increased the correlation between IR-seq and RNA-seq shared clonotype proportions. The sorted CD138-negative fraction was not purified T cells but a mixed bone marrow immune population.

CDR1 and CDR2, per the germline V gene (reference sequence), are GTSNPN and SVGIG. Germline trimming: 0 bases from V, 11 bases from J; junction bases outside gene matches: 9. The CDR3 spans 15 residues, from the cysteine through the phenylalanine. Left in the record is the CDR3 DNA by itself, 45 bases read in frame from the first base. This sequence uses TRBV30 and TRBJ2-1; TRBD2 fits 11 bases in the junction. The clonotype originates from a donor at least 40 years old with multiple myeloma. The sample comprised a population of CD138-negative cells sorted from bone marrow. The sample's cell subset or site label is to be understood as: bone marrow mononuclear cells depleted of CD138+ plasma/myeloma cells by negative magnetic selection. DNA sequence: TGTGCCTGGAGTGTACGTAGTCTAGCGGGAGGAAAGCAGTTCTTC. It translates as CAWSVRSLAGGKQFF.